The rows below give T cell receptor beta chains drawn from one sample of a study of T cell responses to AZD1222 COVID-19 vaccine. Profiled with immunoSEQ multiplex PCR; TCRdb holds only in-frame clones, not every one. This sample has some 86,000 clones, with approximately 80% found just once. The specimen was peripheral blood, collected on day 0 of AZD1222 vaccination. The receptors derive from an adult in good health. The CDR3 runs from the conserved cysteine through the conserved F or W. Each record gives: clone size, V gene, D gene, J gene, CDR3 DNA, CDR3 protein. D genes are given only for firm matches. Expanded clones are given a class, and other clones once, few, many or no size at all.

abundance: .
v_gene: TRBV19
d_gene: .
j_gene: TRBJ2-1
CDR3nt: TGTGCCAGTAGTATTTCGGGGGCGCAAAATGAGCAGTTCTTC
CDR3aa: CASSISGAQNEQFF

abundance: .
v_gene: TRBV19
d_gene: TRBD2
j_gene: TRBJ2-1
CDR3nt: TGTGCCAGTAGTCTATCCGGGGGGGCTTCCTACAATGAGCAGTTCTTC
CDR3aa: CASSLSGGASYNEQFF

abundance: .
v_gene: TRBV6-5
d_gene: .
j_gene: TRBJ2-3
CDR3nt: TGTGCCAGCAGGGCCCGGGGGAGCGGCACAGATACGCAGTATTTT
CDR3aa: CASRARGSGTDTQYF

abundance: .
v_gene: TRBV20-1
d_gene: .
j_gene: TRBJ1-2
CDR3nt: TGCAGTGCCCTAGATGGAGACAGCTACACCTTC
CDR3aa: CSALDGDSYTF

abundance: few
v_gene: TRBV2
d_gene: .
j_gene: TRBJ2-7
CDR3nt: TGTGCCAGCAGGGGGGAGAGCTCCTACGAGCAGTACTTC
CDR3aa: CASRGESSYEQYF

abundance: .
v_gene: TRBV29-1
d_gene: .
j_gene: TRBJ1-1
CDR3nt: TGCAGCGTCGTTCCGGACAGCTTCGTTATGAACACTGAAGCTTTCTTT
CDR3aa: CSVVPDSFVMNTEAFF

abundance: .
v_gene: TRBV29-1
d_gene: .
j_gene: TRBJ2-5
CDR3nt: TGCAGCGTCCCTGATGGGGGAGTAGAGACCCAGTACTTC
CDR3aa: CSVPDGGVETQYF

abundance: .
v_gene: TRBV7-9
d_gene: .
j_gene: TRBJ1-1
CDR3nt: TGTGCCAGCAGCTTGCAGAACCTGAACACTGAAGCTTTCTTT
CDR3aa: CASSLQNLNTEAFF

abundance: .
v_gene: TRBV18
d_gene: .
j_gene: TRBJ2-2
CDR3nt: TGTGCCAGCTCACCTGCGGTAATGACCGGGGAGCTGTTTTTT
CDR3aa: CASSPAVMTGELFF

abundance: .
v_gene: TRBV5-1
d_gene: .
j_gene: TRBJ1-2
CDR3nt: TGCGCCAGCAGCTTGGCTGGGACGGCCAACTATGGCTACACCTTC
CDR3aa: CASSLAGTANYGYTF

abundance: .
v_gene: TRBV7-7
d_gene: .
j_gene: TRBJ2-3
CDR3nt: TGTGCCAGCCCTCCTAGCGTTCCCACAGATACGCAGTATTTT
CDR3aa: CASPPSVPTDTQYF

abundance: .
v_gene: TRBV21-1
d_gene: .
j_gene: TRBJ1-5
CDR3nt: TGTGCCAGCAGGAATTGGAGTGGGGACAGGGGGAGGCCCCAGCATTTT
CDR3aa: CASRNWSGDRGRPQHF

abundance: .
v_gene: TRBV7-2
d_gene: .
j_gene: TRBJ2-6
CDR3nt: TGTGCCAGCAGCTTAGGCGGGTCTGGGGCCAACGTCCTGACTTTC
CDR3aa: CASSLGGSGANVLTF

abundance: once
v_gene: TRBV6-5
d_gene: .
j_gene: TRBJ1-5
CDR3nt: TGTGCCAGCAGTCTCTCCAAAGGAAGCAATCAGCCCCAGCATTTT
CDR3aa: CASSLSKGSNQPQHF

abundance: .
v_gene: TRBV5-4
d_gene: .
j_gene: TRBJ2-7
CDR3nt: TGTGCCAGCAGCTTGTTGGTCGGCGAGCAGTACTTC
CDR3aa: CASSLLVGEQYF

abundance: .
v_gene: TRBV25-1
d_gene: TRBD1
j_gene: TRBJ2-5
CDR3nt: TGTGCCAGCAGTGACAGGGGGCGTGGAGAGACCCAGTACTTC
CDR3aa: CASSDRGRGETQYF

abundance: few
v_gene: TRBV10-2
d_gene: TRBD2
j_gene: TRBJ2-7
CDR3nt: TGCGCCAGCAGTGAGTTGGTGGGAGGGCCGTACGAGCAGTACTTC
CDR3aa: CASSELVGGPYEQYF

abundance: once
v_gene: TRBV7-6
d_gene: .
j_gene: TRBJ2-5
CDR3nt: TGTGCCAGCAGCGACACAGTCAAGGCCGAAGAGACCCAGTACTTC
CDR3aa: CASSDTVKAEETQYF

abundance: .
v_gene: TRBV12-3/TRBV12-4
d_gene: TRBD1
j_gene: TRBJ2-1
CDR3nt: TGTGCCAGCAGGCGGACAGGGGCCAATGAGCAGTTCTTC
CDR3aa: CASRRTGANEQFF

abundance: .
v_gene: TRBV10-3
d_gene: TRBD2
j_gene: TRBJ2-1
CDR3nt: TGTGCCATCAGTGAGAGGGCTAGCGGGGGGGCCAATGAGCAGTTCTTC
CDR3aa: CAISERASGGANEQFF

abundance: .
v_gene: TRBV15
d_gene: .
j_gene: TRBJ2-7
CDR3nt: TGTGCCACCAGCAGAGATCTTTCGGGGACCTACGAGCAGTACTTC
CDR3aa: CATSRDLSGTYEQYF

abundance: .
v_gene: TRBV7-9
d_gene: .
j_gene: TRBJ1-4
CDR3nt: TGTGCCAGCAGAGGGTCTGGCTTAGAAAAACTGTTTTTT
CDR3aa: CASRGSGLEKLFF

abundance: .
v_gene: TRBV7-7
d_gene: .
j_gene: TRBJ1-3
CDR3nt: TGTGCCAGCAGCCCGTCCCCCACAGGAGGAGATGGAAACACCATATATTTT
CDR3aa: CASSPSPTGGDGNTIYF

abundance: .
v_gene: TRBV29-1
d_gene: .
j_gene: TRBJ2-5
CDR3nt: TGCAGCGTCGTCATGGGTCAGGGGTCATGGGAGACCCAGTACTTC
CDR3aa: CSVVMGQGSWETQYF

abundance: .
v_gene: TRBV4-2
d_gene: TRBD1
j_gene: TRBJ2-7
CDR3nt: TGTGCCAGCAGCCGAGGGTCCGGACAGGGGCTCCACGAGCAGTACTTC
CDR3aa: CASSRGSGQGLHEQYF

abundance: once
v_gene: TRBV29-1
d_gene: TRBD1
j_gene: TRBJ1-5
CDR3nt: TGCAGCGTTGGGACAGGCGCCTATCAGCCCCAGCATTTT
CDR3aa: CSVGTGAYQPQHF

abundance: few
v_gene: TRBV11-2
d_gene: .
j_gene: TRBJ1-2
CDR3nt: TGTGCCAGCAGCTTAGAGGGGCAGATCGGTCGCTACACCTTC
CDR3aa: CASSLEGQIGRYTF

abundance: .
v_gene: TRBV7-6
d_gene: .
j_gene: TRBJ2-3
CDR3nt: TGTGCCAGCAGCTTAAAGGGAATCAGGGAAGATACGCAGTATTTT
CDR3aa: CASSLKGIREDTQYF

abundance: .
v_gene: TRBV10-3
d_gene: .
j_gene: TRBJ1-2
CDR3nt: TGTGCCATCAGTGACCGTCAGGCTGGGGGGAACTATGGCTACACCTTC
CDR3aa: CAISDRQAGGNYGYTF

abundance: .
v_gene: TRBV5-1
d_gene: .
j_gene: TRBJ2-3
CDR3nt: TGCGCCAGCAGCTTGGATTCAGATACGCAGTATTTT
CDR3aa: CASSLDSDTQYF

abundance: .
v_gene: TRBV16
d_gene: TRBD1
j_gene: TRBJ1-2
CDR3nt: TGTGCCAGCAGTCCTCGGCAGGGACAGATATATGGCTACACCTTC
CDR3aa: CASSPRQGQIYGYTF

abundance: .
v_gene: TRBV4-1
d_gene: TRBD1
j_gene: TRBJ2-7
CDR3nt: TGCGCCAGCAGCCAAGGAGGGACATGGACAGGGGAGGCCGAGCAGTACTTC
CDR3aa: CASSQGGTWTGEAEQYF

abundance: .
v_gene: TRBV4-1
d_gene: .
j_gene: TRBJ2-7
CDR3nt: TGCGCCAGCAGCCAAGTAAGCCAGGGTCCCTACGAGCAGTACTTC
CDR3aa: CASSQVSQGPYEQYF

abundance: .
v_gene: TRBV5-5
d_gene: TRBD1
j_gene: TRBJ1-1
CDR3nt: TGTGCCAGCAGTCGGACAGGGAACACTGAAGCTTTCTTT
CDR3aa: CASSRTGNTEAFF

abundance: .
v_gene: TRBV4-1
d_gene: .
j_gene: TRBJ2-1
CDR3nt: TGCGCCAGCAGCCAGGAGGGGTACAATGAGCAGTTCTTC
CDR3aa: CASSQEGYNEQFF

abundance: .
v_gene: TRBV5-1
d_gene: TRBD2
j_gene: TRBJ2-7
CDR3nt: TGCGCCAGCAGCTTGGAGCTAGCGGCCCCCTACGAGCAGTACTTC
CDR3aa: CASSLELAAPYEQYF

abundance: .
v_gene: TRBV15
d_gene: .
j_gene: TRBJ1-5
CDR3nt: TGTGCCACCAGCAGAGAGCATGGACGGATTTTAAGTCAGCCCCAGCATTTT
CDR3aa: CATSREHGRILSQPQHF

abundance: .
v_gene: TRBV1
d_gene: .
j_gene: TRBJ2-2
CDR3nt: TGCACCAGCAGCCAAGATGCATCTCCCCATCCTGCGCGCACCGGGGAGCTGTTTTTT
CDR3aa: CTSSQDASPHPARTGELFF

abundance: .
v_gene: TRBV27
d_gene: .
j_gene: TRBJ1-2
CDR3nt: TGTGCCAGCAGTTTATCGGGTGGCCCGAGTGTCTACACCTTC
CDR3aa: CASSLSGGPSVYTF

abundance: .
v_gene: TRBV5-5
d_gene: .
j_gene: TRBJ1-4
CDR3nt: TGTGCCAGCAGCTTGGGCCCGGGGGCTAATGAAAAACTGTTTTTT
CDR3aa: CASSLGPGANEKLFF

abundance: .
v_gene: TRBV18
d_gene: TRBD1
j_gene: TRBJ2-5
CDR3nt: TGTGCCAGCTCTCTCGACAGGGGGTCCCAGTACTTC
CDR3aa: CASSLDRGSQYF

abundance: .
v_gene: TRBV2
d_gene: .
j_gene: TRBJ2-5
CDR3nt: TGTGCCAGCACCCTCCTCGGGGGGCAGGAGACCCAGTACTTC
CDR3aa: CASTLLGGQETQYF

abundance: .
v_gene: TRBV19
d_gene: TRBD2
j_gene: TRBJ2-7
CDR3nt: TGTGCCAGTAGTGTCCCAACGGGACTAGCGGGAGGGCCCTACGAGCAGTACTTC
CDR3aa: CASSVPTGLAGGPYEQYF

abundance: .
v_gene: TRBV28
d_gene: .
j_gene: TRBJ2-1
CDR3nt: TGTGCCAGCAGTTTGCAAGGCAATGAGCAGTTCTTC
CDR3aa: CASSLQGNEQFF

abundance: .
v_gene: TRBV27
d_gene: TRBD1
j_gene: TRBJ2-2
CDR3nt: TGTGCCAGCAGTTCCTCATCCCGCCGGACAGGGCGAACCGGGGAGCTGTTTTTT
CDR3aa: CASSSSSRRTGRTGELFF

abundance: .
v_gene: TRBV12-3/TRBV12-4
d_gene: .
j_gene: TRBJ1-3
CDR3nt: TGTGCCAGCAGTTTTGGAAACACCATATATTTT
CDR3aa: CASSFGNTIYF

abundance: few
v_gene: TRBV29-1
d_gene: .
j_gene: TRBJ2-1
CDR3nt: TGCAGCGTTAGTCCGCGACAGGGAGGTGGCAATGAGCAGTTCTTC
CDR3aa: CSVSPRQGGGNEQFF

abundance: .
v_gene: TRBV27
d_gene: TRBD1
j_gene: TRBJ1-5
CDR3nt: TGTGCCAGCAGTATCCTAGGGGGCACTCAGCCCCAGCATTTT
CDR3aa: CASSILGGTQPQHF

abundance: .
v_gene: TRBV12-3/TRBV12-4
d_gene: .
j_gene: TRBJ1-1
CDR3nt: TGTGCCAGCCAGGGGTTTGAAGCTTTCTTT
CDR3aa: CASQGFEAFF

abundance: .
v_gene: TRBV18
d_gene: .
j_gene: TRBJ2-5
CDR3nt: TGTGCCAGCTCAGGCCGGGGGCGCCAAGAGACCCAGTACTTC
CDR3aa: CASSGRGRQETQYF

abundance: .
v_gene: TRBV11-2
d_gene: .
j_gene: TRBJ1-1
CDR3nt: TGTGCCAGCAGCTTTTCCCAAGTGAACACTGAAGCTTTCTTT
CDR3aa: CASSFSQVNTEAFF

abundance: .
v_gene: TRBV10-2
d_gene: TRBD1
j_gene: TRBJ1-2
CDR3nt: TGCGCCAGCAGGGACAGGGGGCGAGGTGGCTACACCTTC
CDR3aa: CASRDRGRGGYTF

abundance: .
v_gene: TRBV5-6
d_gene: .
j_gene: TRBJ1-4
CDR3nt: TGTGCCAGCAGCTTGGGGGCTGGACAGTTGTTTTTT
CDR3aa: CASSLGAGQLFF

abundance: .
v_gene: TRBV3-1/TRBV3-2
d_gene: .
j_gene: TRBJ1-3
CDR3nt: TGTGCCAGCAGCCCCCCTGGAAACACCATATATTTT
CDR3aa: CASSPPGNTIYF

abundance: .
v_gene: TRBV20-1
d_gene: .
j_gene: TRBJ1-5
CDR3nt: TGCAGTGCTAGTAAACTGGACATTGGCAATCAGCCCCAGCATTTT
CDR3aa: CSASKLDIGNQPQHF

abundance: .
v_gene: TRBV6-5
d_gene: .
j_gene: TRBJ2-7
CDR3nt: TGTGCCAGCAGTTATGATGAGGCGGGAACCTACGAGCAGTACTTC
CDR3aa: CASSYDEAGTYEQYF

abundance: few
v_gene: TRBV13
d_gene: TRBD1
j_gene: TRBJ1-3
CDR3nt: TGTGCCAGCAGCCCCCGGGACAGGGGAAACACCATATATTTT
CDR3aa: CASSPRDRGNTIYF

abundance: .
v_gene: TRBV5-6
d_gene: .
j_gene: TRBJ2-7
CDR3nt: TGTGCCAGCAGCTTGGGGACGGAGCTACGGGAGCAGTACTTC
CDR3aa: CASSLGTELREQYF

abundance: .
v_gene: TRBV27
d_gene: .
j_gene: TRBJ1-2
CDR3nt: TGTGCCAGCAGTTTAGCAGCTAACTATGGCTACACCTTC
CDR3aa: CASSLAANYGYTF